This T cell receptor beta chain was recovered during a study of human T cells and chemical hapten exposure. About the research overall: Across its approximately 25 weeks, the study gave patients weekly diphenylcyclopropenone doses to the scalp.

One entry per CDR3 protein, called by TCRdb with MiXCR from the RACE reads. The sample shows around 330,000 distinct CDR3 sequences, 5.5% of them seen only once. Time point noted: pre-sensitization, week 0. Treatment indicated: therapeutic diphenylcyclopropenone sensitization with weekly scalp DPC. Trimming took 1 base from V and 2 from J, leaving 23 bases between them. CDR1 and CDR2 from the germline V gene are MDHEN and SYDVKM. The CDR3 sequence is 19 residues long. This clonotype was counted many times. As yet, its antigen is unknown. Study conclusions and caveats: Compared to controls, expanded TCRs made significantly more large clusters of similar CDR3s.

The V call is TRBV28, the J call TRBJ1-1, with D hard to call. This specimen was whole blood, taken in connection with sensitization to the hapten diphenylcyclopropenone (DPC). The source of this sequence is a woman aged 18-35 years with alopecia areata. Some clones in this sample may be carry-over from other donors' samples. The CDR3 reads CASSLFTQATSLQNTEAFF. The CDR3 DNA reads TGTGCCAGCAGTTTATTTACGCAGGCCACCAGTCTTCAAAACACTGAAGCTTTCTTT.